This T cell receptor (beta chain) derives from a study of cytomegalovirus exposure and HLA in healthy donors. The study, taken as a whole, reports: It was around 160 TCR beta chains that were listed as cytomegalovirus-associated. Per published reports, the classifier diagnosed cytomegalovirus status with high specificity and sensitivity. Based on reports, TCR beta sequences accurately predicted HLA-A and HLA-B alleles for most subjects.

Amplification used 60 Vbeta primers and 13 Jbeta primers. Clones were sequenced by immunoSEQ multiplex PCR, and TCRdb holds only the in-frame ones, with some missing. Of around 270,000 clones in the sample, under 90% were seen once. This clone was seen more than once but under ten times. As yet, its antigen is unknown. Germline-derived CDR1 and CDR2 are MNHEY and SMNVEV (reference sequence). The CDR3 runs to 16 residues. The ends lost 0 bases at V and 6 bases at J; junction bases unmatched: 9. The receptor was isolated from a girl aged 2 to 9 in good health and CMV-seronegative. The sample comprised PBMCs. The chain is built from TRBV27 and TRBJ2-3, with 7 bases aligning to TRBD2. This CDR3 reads CASSLSSGRASDTQYF. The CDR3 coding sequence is TGTGCCAGCAGTTTATCTAGCGGGCGAGCTTCGGATACGCAGTATTTT.